This T cell receptor beta chain was found in a study of T cell changes during pregnancy in multiple sclerosis. This CDR3 is built from 16 residues. Trimming removed 2 bases from V and 0 bases from J; junction bases left unmatched: 4. The germline CDR1 and CDR2 sequences are SGHRS and YFSETQ. The assay was immunoSEQ multiplex PCR, and TCRdb's table has in-frame clones only and misses some. The table lists around 40,000 clones, around 93% of them singletons. J is TRBJ2-5 and V is TRBV5-1; TRBD2 matches at 10 bases. The TCR comes from a female donor with multiple sclerosis, enrolled in a pregnancy study. This specimen consisted of CD4+ T cells from peripheral blood mononuclear cells, obtained before pregnancy. The CDR3 region is CASSLTLAGYQETQYF. In DNA form, the CDR3 reads TGCGCCAGCAGCTTAACACTAGCGGGATACCAAGAGACCCAGTACTTC.